This TCR beta chain was identified in a study of cytomegalovirus exposure and HLA in healthy donors (dated by TCRdb to about 2017). In terms of the full investigation: According to an earlier analysis of 550 to 700 of the donors, about 170 million T cells yielded roughly 110 million unique TCR beta sequences and approximately 280 Gb of sequence data. An early release covering just under 650 HLA-typed donors comprised approximately 300 gigabases of sequencing data and approximately 80 million unique TCR sequences. Of the roughly 390 genotyped donors, 65% to 90% fell in the genetic ancestry cluster associated with self-reported Caucasian donors. The aim of the study was to test whether cataloging public T cell receptors could identify signatures of past pathogen exposure. The T cell repertoires of about 700 subjects were profiled by immunosequencing and related to cytomegalovirus serostatus. In addition to the first cohort of approximately 650 subjects, a separate validation cohort of approximately 120 different subjects was used. To predict cytomegalovirus infection status, the study brought together high-throughput TCR immunosequencing, statistical association of individual TCRs with disease status, and machine learning. In a later analysis, previously published TCR beta repertoires from 666 donors were re-analyzed and high-resolution HLA genotyping was added so that TCR occurrence patterns could be studied. In the later analysis, no new phenotypic data were used to find candidate immune exposures; instead, reliance was placed on TCR beta sequences and their occurrence across donors. In an earlier analysis of several hundred of the donors, high-throughput TCR beta sequencing was used to judge whether each TCR beta V gene segment behaved as functional or pseudogenic. Donor age, sex, ethnicity and CMV serostatus were collected together with the repertoire data. Genome-wide SNP genotypes for about 65% of the roughly 700 donors were used in a later genetic analysis, which treated that subset as a discovery cohort. All discovery cohort repertoires had been generated using a single sequencing platform. HLA typing covered class I and class II loci at four-digit resolution. Typing coverage varied by locus: about 620-640 donors for A, B, C, DRB1 and DQB1; around 560 for DQA1; nearly 610 for DPA1; approximately 450 for DPB1. About 5 DR-DQ haplotypes were handled as single units for association and clustering, since linkage in the cohort was strong. Among about 370 genotyped donors of the cohort, an average of roughly 230,000 unique TCR beta nucleotide sequences was sequenced per donor, of which about 20% were non-productive. What the study reported, not specific to this receptor: According to a later analysis, TCR association rates differed among HLA loci, with DRB1 alleles showing the most associated TCRs and HLA-C alleles showing the fewest. The authors suggested that the approach could potentially be generalized to other disease states and immunological phenotypes. Presence/absence analyses assumed roughly uniform sequencing depth across donors, an assumption that may not hold. Compared with the roughly 700-donor mean, donors in an Asian-associated ancestry cluster had fewer N-insertions in productive TCRs, according to a later genetic analysis. A later genetic analysis associated a missense DCLRE1C variant with V-gene and J-gene trimming of TCR beta chains, and an independent cohort replicated the association. A later analysis associated roughly 17,000 TCR beta sequences with specific HLA alleles at a false discovery rate of 0.05. Linkage disequilibrium might explain the correlated functional status among segregating V segments, but an unknown experimental factor could not be ruled out. Because the 87-base-pair reads could not distinguish some IMGT-functional V segments, including TRBV6-2 and TRBV6-3, those segments were excluded. Several of the top co-occurrence clusters appeared to be linked to parvovirus B19, influenza, CMV and Epstein-Barr virus, according to a later analysis. A later analysis found that HLA-associated TCR beta chains were more clonally expanded and had lower generation probabilities than equally common non-associated chains. HLA typing was unavailable for some donors at each locus, so association tests used only the typed subset. The cohort was sequenced for TCR beta chains only, and without alpha or paired-chain data the features that could be detected were limited. For the cohort, immune exposure information was limited to CMV serostatus. In vitro tests confirmed that a few of the cytomegalovirus-associated TCR beta chains recognize cytomegalovirus antigens. In the study, 150 to 200 TCR beta chains were listed as associated with cytomegalovirus. In an earlier analysis of a few hundred of the donors, most TCR beta V segments were observed in productive rearrangements about 90% or about 30% of the time, broadly matching IMGT annotations. In both the original and validation cohorts, the classifier was reported to diagnose cytomegalovirus status with high specificity and sensitivity. Strong co-occurrence of HLA alleles, especially DR and DQ, made assigning TCR associations to individual alleles difficult. A further reported finding was that TCR beta sequences accurately predicted the HLA-A and HLA-B alleles for most subjects in the first cohort. About 17 rarely observed V segments, including chromosome 9 orphons, were excluded from the earlier analysis of about 610 of the donors because counts were too low. According to a later analysis, most CMV-associated TCR beta chains appeared to be HLA-restricted, and the HLA associations seemed to be driven largely by CMV exposure. A group of highly shared sequence variants was considered likely to be a technical artifact of the sequencing pipeline. Most TCR sequences were observed very rarely across donors, whereas some public TCRs were present in many individuals.

As to this clone: It lacks a known antigen. No much larger clone is present one base from it, and per-base qualities are unavailable.

In total, around 600 healthy bone marrow donors made up the cohort. Cohort members were all nominally healthy when sampled, although unrecorded immune exposures were likely present. The donor tested CMV seronegative and was one of the 352 seronegative cohort members. A peripheral blood sample was collected from each donor, and TCR beta sequencing was performed on peripheral blood mononuclear cells. Genomic DNA extraction from the blood cell samples was performed with the Qiagen DNeasy Blood Extraction Kit. Libraries came from the immunoSEQ multiplex PCR assay. The multiplex PCR relied on a mix of 60 forward primers for TCR Vbeta segments and 13 reverse primers for TCR Jbeta segments. The CDR3 region of rearranged TCR beta genes was amplified from genomic DNA with a multiplex PCR assay. The amplified TCR beta libraries were sequenced on the Illumina HiSeq System as 87-base-pair reads. From the authors' description of their analysis: A later analysis tallied 75 million to 95 million unique TCR beta chains across the 666 repertoires, and around 9.9 million of those chains were shared by two or more donors. Raw reads were error-corrected and collapsed into unique sequences by a nearest-neighbor algorithm in which closely related sequences were merged to remove PCR and sequencing errors. CDR3 sequences were aligned to IMGT reference sequences to assign V, D and J gene segments. For a sequence to be retained, a match of at least six nucleotides was required to both a V gene segment and a J gene segment. A rearrangement was called productive if the CDR3 had no stop codons and remained in frame with V and J, and every other rearrangement was called non-productive. CDR3 was defined according to IMGT convention as the region running from the second conserved V-encoded cysteine to the conserved J-encoded phenylalanine. The earlier analysis of some 540 of the donors excluded any sequence lacking an unambiguous match to a single V gene segment. In an earlier analysis of about 590 of the donors, a V segment was called functional when productive rearrangements were above 56.7%, and segregating when the standard deviation between donors exceeded 5%. A statistical classification framework was developed to diagnose cytomegalovirus status using the catalog of TCR beta chain sequences. In a later analysis, V and J genes were assigned by comparing TCR nucleotide sequences against IMGT/GENE-DB human TR gene sequences. The TCRdist pipeline was used in a later analysis to assign CDR3 sequences and most-parsimonious VDJ recombination scenarios. In a later analysis, each TCR beta chain was defined by its CDR3 amino acid sequence together with its V-gene family, and reads lacking a unique V-gene family were excluded. To address suspected cross-contamination and a sequencing artifact, a later analysis removed a few hundred highly shared, low-generation-probability nucleotide sequences. For each public chain, a later analysis derived a clonal expansion index from normalized ranks of inferred template counts within each repertoire. In a later analysis, generation probabilities were computed using a VDJ recombination model fitted to out-of-frame rearrangements, and the results were checked against IGoR. A later analysis scored TCR-TCR, TCR-HLA and TCR-CMV co-occurrence with hypergeometric tests, applying a repertoire-size bias correction to TCR pairs. A later analysis estimated false discovery rates by permuting HLA or CMV assignments 20 times. In a later analysis, co-occurring TCRs were grouped using DBSCAN, and TCRdist sequence similarity was added for clustering within HLA-allele-positive subsets. Co-occurrence clustering excluded repertoires with fewer than 30,000 or more than 120,000 public chains, plus five with anomalous nucleotide sharing. Imported from immuneACCESS, the table was reduced by TCRdb to in-frame sequences with V and J called. These copies leave out some clones; in studies compared against another copy, an unresolved V gene accounts for under half, and the cause of the remainder is not known. From that table come the V and J calls and clone size; the DNA was used to work out D and trimming. The sample has 250,000 to 350,000 clones on record, approximately 90% of them singletons. The ten largest clones take up 2% to 3% of the sample.

According to the germline V gene, CDR1 reads LGHNT and CDR2 reads FRNRAP. From cysteine to phenylalanine, the CDR3 is 15 amino acids long. Only the CDR3 DNA is retained, 45 bases long and in frame from the first base. The junction shows trimming of 2 bases on V and 0 bases on J, plus 10 bases between the germline ends. Input material: PBMCs. The sequence derives from a woman between 18 and 29 years old in good health and CMV-seronegative. Recombination linked TRBV12-5 to TRBJ2-5, with no D gene named confidently. In nucleotide form, the sequence is TGTGCTAGTGGTTTGACAGTCCTACACCAAGAGACCCAGTACTTC. Its product reads: CASGLTVLHQETQYF.